Reported below is one T cell receptor (beta chain). Its target is unknown. This CDR3 is also generated by other DNA sequences in the sample. Profiled with immunoSEQ multiplex PCR; TCRdb holds only in-frame clones, not every one. The table includes millions of clones, more than 90% detected once. These data originate in a study of shared clonotypes between healthy human individuals. Findings and limits, study-wide: Rarefaction showed sorted-subset sequencing was incomplete despite large depth.

Germline V gene lookup returns CDR1 SGDLS and CDR2 YYNGEE. V was pared by 0 bases and J by 2 bases, with 8 bases between. CDR3 size: 14 residues. The sequencing input was naive CD4+ T cells sorted from blood. Subset given: CD45RA+ positively selected. The chain combines TRBV9 with TRBJ2-5; D remains unclear. This receptor was obtained from a man aged 18 to 35 in good health. The CDR3 loop is CASSVGTLQETQYF. In nucleotides, the CDR3 is TGTGCCAGCAGCGTAGGAACGCTACAAGAGACCCAGTACTTC. The complete variable domain, with remaining parts taken from reference TRBV9 and TRBJ2-5, reads DSGVTQTPKHLITATGQRVTLRCSPRSGDLSVYWYQQSLDQGLQFLIQYYNGEERAKGNILERFSAQQFPDLHSELNLSSLELGDSALYFCASSVGTLQETQYFGPGTRLLVL.